One and the same sample provided the 27 T cell receptor beta chains below, sequenced in a study of vaccination and CD4 T cells after COVID-19. Treatment defined: roughly 10-day PBMC culture with coronavirus spike peptide pools or control peptides (ViraFEST assay). Gathered ahead of the COVID-19 pandemic (2011-2018) were the CD4+ T cells of the unexposed donor. These receptors are not linked to any known antigen. The Oncomine TCR Beta short-read assay generated sequence data from the DNA of cultured CD4+ T cells. One entry per CDR3 protein results from TCRdb running MiXCR on the PCR reads. The sample gives 7,000 to 10,000 distinct CDR3 sequences, 31% of which show up once; 30% to 50% is in the top ten. Sequencing used CD4+ T cells from blood, cultured in vitro. The receptors here all came from a human donor in good health.

In this sample, this clonotype turned up a few times. This chain connects TRBV30 to TRBJ1-2, with 11 nucleotides matching TRBD1. Germline-derived CDR1 and CDR2 are GTSNPN and SVGIG (reference sequence). J lost 4 bases, V lost 2 bases, and 9 bases had no gene match. CDR3 length equals 16 residues. The CDR3: CAWSTGTGGQSYGYTF. The CDR3 DNA is TGTGCCTGGAGTACCGGGACAGGGGGACAATCCTATGGCTACACCTTC.

In its sample, this clonotype was seen a few times. The chain is built from TRBV2 and TRBJ1-1, with 7 bases matching TRBD1. The CDR3 covers 14 residues. The V segment lost 6 bases and the J segment 8 bases; nucleotides outside the gene matches: 12. In germline, CDR1 is SNHLY, CDR2 FYNNEI. CDR3 sequence (DNA): TGTGCCAGCAGAGACAGGGTTGGGATGGGGGAAGCTTTCTTT. It yields the protein CASRDRVGMGEAFF.

The CDR3 nucleotides are TGTGCCTGGAGTGTAAGTCGGACAGGGGCGAGCACTGAAGCTTTCTTT. Translating gives CAWSVSRTGASTEAFF. The chain carries TRBV30 and TRBJ1-1, with 9 bases lining up with TRBD1. From germline, CDR1 is GTSNPN and CDR2 SVGIG (reference sequence). This CDR3 comprises 16 residues. The V and J ends lost 0 bases and 4 bases, in that order; junction bases with no gene match: 9.

DNA of the CDR3: TGCGCCAGCAGCTCCGGGACAGGGGGATACGAGCAGTACTTC. This sequence encodes CASSSGTGGYEQYF. The J gene is TRBJ2-7, the V gene TRBV5-1; TRBD1 matches at 11 bases. Germline trimming cut 3 bases from V and 4 bases from J; bases unmatched to any gene: 3. This CDR3 spans 14 amino acids. Germline CDR1 SGHRS, CDR2 YFSETQ.

The chain uses TRBV5-5 and TRBJ1-6; no definite D call. The CDR3 is 14 amino acids. Germline CDR1 and CDR2: SGHKS and YYEKEE (reference sequence). V lost 3 bases to trimming and J lost 7 bases, with 11 bases between them. CDR3 loop: CASSSLDGNSPLHF. Here the CDR3 DNA reads TGTGCCAGCAGCTCACTTGACGGGAATTCACCCCTCCACTTT.

J is TRBJ1-1 and V is TRBV7-9, with D maybe TRBD1 (5 bases). Germline CDR1 and CDR2: SEHNR and FQNEAQ (reference sequence). The CDR3 runs 13 residues. V shed 5 bases and J shed 4 bases, with 11 bases lying between them. Written as DNA, the CDR3 is TGTGCCAGCAGCCCACAGGATGGCACTGAAGCTTTCTTT. This codes for CASSPQDGTEAFF.

This clonotype was detected only once. The rearrangement uses TRBV20-1 and TRBJ2-7, with TRBD1 matching over 7 bases. The CDR3 is 13 residues long. The V gene end was trimmed by 5 bases and the J gene end by 7 bases; junction bases not matched to a gene: 11. Germline CDR1 and CDR2: DFQATT and SNEGSKA (reference sequence). CDR3: CSAGPYRGGEQYF. CDR3 in DNA: TGCAGTGCTGGGCCGTACAGGGGTGGAGAGCAGTACTTC.

In its sample, this clonotype was seen once. The genes are TRBV11-2 and TRBJ2-7; 8 bases align to TRBD1. There are 17 residues in the CDR3. The junction had 13 bases not matched to a gene; V was cut back by 5 bases and J by 1 base. The germline V gene has CDR1 SGHAT and CDR2 FQNNGV. CDR3 in amino acids: CASSPRPGQGPSYEQYF. The CDR3 nucleotides read TGTGCCAGCAGCCCGCGACCCGGACAGGGCCCTTCCTACGAGCAGTACTTC.

The rearrangement uses TRBV6-1 and TRBJ2-7; a possible D gene is TRBD2 (5 bases). The V gene lost 5 bases and the J gene lost 2 bases, with 10 bases spanning the gap. Germline-derived CDR1 and CDR2 are MNHNS and SASEGT. This CDR3 region has 13 residues. For the CDR3, the DNA is TGTGCCAGCAGTAGGACGGGGACCTACGAGCAGTACTTC. It specifies CASSRTGTYEQYF.

The sample holds a few counts of this clonotype. The rearrangement links TRBV20-1 to TRBJ2-3, with 12 bases identical to TRBD2. The CDR3 length is 14 residues. CDR1 is DFQATT and CDR2 is SNEGSKA in the germline V gene (reference sequence). Losses at the gene ends were 6 bases for V and 10 bases for J; bases not matched to a gene: 11. CDR3 bases: TGCAGTGCCCGGACTAGCGGGGCTCAACAGGCGCAGTATTTT. Translated, it gives CSARTSGAQQAQYF.

The chain couples TRBV2 to TRBJ1-1; a possible D gene is TRBD1 (6 bases). With 3 bases removed from V and 4 bases from J, the gap between germline ends came to 9 bases. CDR1 is SNHLY, CDR2 FYNNEI, per germline. The CDR3 consists of 13 residues. In DNA form, the CDR3 reads TGTGCCAGCAGTGATTTCAGGGGCACTGAAGCTTTCTTT. It translates to CASSDFRGTEAFF.

The J gene is TRBJ2-5, the V gene TRBV4-2; D remains unclear. V lost 4 bases and J lost 4, with 10 bases in between. The germline CDR1 and CDR2 sequences are LGHNA and YNFKEQ. The length of the CDR3 is 13 residues. CDR3 loop: CASSPEVLETQYF. CDR3 coding DNA: TGTGCCAGCAGCCCAGAGGTACTAGAGACCCAGTACTTC.

The rearrangement links TRBV5-5 to TRBJ1-1; D gene uncertain. The CDR3 runs 12 residues. Germline V gene sequence: CDR1 SGHKS, CDR2 YYEKEE (reference sequence). V shed 4 bases and J shed 6 bases, with 10 bases lying between them. CDR3 bases: TGTGCCAGCAGCCCGCTCGTCTCTGAAGCTTTCTTT. Its translation is CASSPLVSEAFF.

The rearrangement joins TRBV12-3 or TRBV12-4 to TRBJ1-2; D is undetermined. CDR3 length: 12 residues. V shed 3 bases and J shed 5 bases, with 7 bases lying between them. The CDR3 reads CASSFLGYGYTF. The CDR3 DNA is TGTGCCAGCAGTTTTTTAGGGTATGGCTACACCTTC.

In its sample, this clonotype was seen a few times. The V call is TRBV20-1, the J call TRBJ2-1; TRBD1 might be the D (5 bases). Germline CDR1 and CDR2: DFQATT and SNEGSKA (reference sequence). Trimming removed 7 bases from V and 10 bases from J, with 8 bases in between. CDR3 size: 9 residues. The CDR3 DNA reads as TGCAGTGTGGGGCCCGAGCAGTTCTTC. This codes for CSVGPEQFF.

V is TRBV20-1 and J is TRBJ2-2; D unclear. Germline V gene data show CDR1 as DFQATT and CDR2 as SNEGSKA (reference sequence). Trimming took 5 bases from V and 0 from J, leaving 10 bases between them. The CDR3 sequence is 14 residues long. The CDR3 is CSAPKTANTGELFF. In nucleotides, the CDR3 is TGCAGTGCTCCAAAAACTGCGAACACCGGGGAGCTGTTTTTT.

This clonotype was detected a few times. This rearrangement joins TRBV7-9 to TRBJ1-6; D ambiguous. V lost 3 bases and J 10 bases, leaving 16 bases between the germline ends. Germline V gene sequence: CDR1 SEHNR, CDR2 FQNEAQ (reference sequence). There are 15 residues in the CDR3. The DNA for the CDR3 is TGTGCCAGCAGCTTTTTGAGGCCGCTAGACTCACCCCTCCACTTT. Translating it yields CASSFLRPLDSPLHF.

The chain joins TRBV6-1 to TRBJ2-3; no reliable D call. Germline loops: CDR1 MNHNS, CDR2 SASEGT. The CDR3 contains 15 residues. V lost 2 bases, J lost 10 bases, and 19 bases lay in between. The CDR3 DNA is TGTGCCAGCAGTGAACCCAGCACCCTCCACGGGTCGCAGTATTTT. It yields the protein CASSEPSTLHGSQYF.

This clonotype turned up a few times. V gene TRBV6-1 combines with J gene TRBJ1-1, with TRBD1 as a possible D gene (5 bases). Trimming removed 6 bases at V and 5 bases at J, with 10 bases between. CDR1 MNHNS and CDR2 SASEGT come from the germline V gene. There are 12 residues in the CDR3. The CDR3 bases are TGTGCCAGCAGCCCAGGGAGGACTGAAGCTTTCTTT. Its translation: CASSPGRTEAFF.

The rearrangement links TRBV7-9 to TRBJ1-1; the D gene is possibly TRBD1 (6 bases). CDR1 and CDR2 from the germline V gene are SEHNR and FQNEAQ (reference sequence). Trimming took 1 base from V and 3 from J, leaving 9 bases between them. The CDR3 is 14 residues long. CDR3 amino acids: CASSLVSGDTEAFF. The DNA for the CDR3 is TGTGCCAGCAGCTTAGTGTCAGGGGACACTGAAGCTTTCTTT. The whole variable domain, filled in from reference TRBV7-9 and TRBJ1-1, reads DTGVSQNPRHKITKRGQNVTFRCDPISEHNRLYWYRQTLGQGPEFLTYFQNEAQLEKSRLLSDRFSAERPKGSFSTLEIQRTEQGDSAMYLCASSLVSGDTEAFFGQGTRLTVV.

This clonotype came up a few times. The rearrangement joins TRBV6-1 to TRBJ1-5; D gene unclear. The CDR3 sequence is 15 residues long. In germline, CDR1 is MNHNS, CDR2 SASEGT. Trimming removed 7 bases at V and 1 base at J, with 14 bases between. The CDR3 coding sequence is TGTGCCAGCACCCCGAAGGGCCGAAGCAATCAGCCCCAGCATTTT. This codes for CASTPKGRSNQPQHF.

The rearrangement links TRBV27 to TRBJ2-5; weak D call: TRBD1 (5 bases). The V gene lost 5 bases and the J gene lost 7 bases, with 11 bases spanning the gap. This CDR3 region has 12 residues. CDR1 and CDR2 from the germline V gene are MNHEY and SMNVEV (reference sequence). CDR3: CASSDQGGTQYF. For the CDR3, the DNA is TGTGCCAGCAGTGATCAGGGCGGGACCCAGTACTTC.

This chain joins TRBV10-3 and TRBJ1-5; 8 bases fit TRBD1. Germline V gives CDR1 ENHRY, CDR2 SYGVKD. V dropped 2 bases and J dropped 9; count of bases not matched to a gene: 9. This CDR3 is built from 15 residues. The CDR3 coding sequence is TGTGCCATCAGTGAGAGGGGGACAGGTACTGGGCCCCAGCATTTT. It codes for CAISERGTGTGPQHF.

This chain uses TRBV27 with TRBJ2-5; maybe TRBD2 (5 bases). The germline V and J ends were trimmed by 6 bases and 5 bases, with 13 bases remaining between them. Per germline, CDR1 MNHEY and CDR2 SMNVEV (reference sequence). This CDR3 is 13 amino acids long. The CDR3: CASRDYSGETQYF. CDR3 sequence (DNA): TGTGCCAGCAGAGACTACTCCGGGGAGACCCAGTACTTC.

The genes are TRBV20-1 and TRBJ2-3; 13 bases fit TRBD2. The CDR3 contains 14 residues. Unmatched junction bases numbered 3, after V lost 5 bases and J lost 4 bases. Germline V lookup: CDR1 DFQATT, CDR2 SNEGSKA (reference sequence). The CDR3, as DNA: TGCAGTGCTCAGGGACTAGCGGGACCAGATACGCAGTATTTT. It yields the protein CSAQGLAGPDTQYF.

The chain is built from TRBV5-8 and TRBJ1-3; D is perhaps TRBD1 (6 bases). This CDR3 contains 14 residues. Germline V gene sequence: CDR1 SGHTS, CDR2 YDEGEE. Trimming took off 2 bases at V and 2 bases at J, with 8 bases between the two ends. In nucleotides, the CDR3 is TGTGCCAGCAGCTTTGCAGGGGCTGGAAACACCATATATTTT. Translating it yields CASSFAGAGNTIYF. The full variable domain, its missing parts supplied by reference TRBV5-8 and TRBJ1-3, is EAGVTQSPTHLIKTRGQQATLRCSPISGHTSVYWYQQALGLGLQFLLWYDEGEERNRGNFPPRFSGRQFPNYSSELNVNALELEDSALYLCASSFAGAGNTIYFGEGSWLTVV.

This clonotype appeared a few times. The V gene is TRBV20-1, the J gene TRBJ2-1, with 14 bases that match TRBD2. J was trimmed by 10 bases and V by 7 bases; bases with no gene match: 6. This CDR3 comprises 13 residues. Per the germline V gene, CDR1 is DFQATT and CDR2 is SNEGSKA (reference sequence). Written as DNA, the CDR3 is TGCAGTGTGACTAGCGGGGGGGCTTGGGAGCAGTTCTTC. Its translation is CSVTSGGAWEQFF.